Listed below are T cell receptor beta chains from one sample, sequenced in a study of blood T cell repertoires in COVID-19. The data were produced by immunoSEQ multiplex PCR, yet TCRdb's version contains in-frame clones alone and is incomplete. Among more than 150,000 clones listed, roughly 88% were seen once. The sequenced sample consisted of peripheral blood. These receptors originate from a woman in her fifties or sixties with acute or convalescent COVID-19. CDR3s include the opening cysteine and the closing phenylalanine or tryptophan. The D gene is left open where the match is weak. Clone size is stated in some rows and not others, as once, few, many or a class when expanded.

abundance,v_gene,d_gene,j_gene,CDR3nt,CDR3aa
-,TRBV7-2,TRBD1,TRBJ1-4,TGTGCCAGCAGCTCGCAGGGGGGAAGTGAAAAACTGTTTTTT,CASSSQGGSEKLFF
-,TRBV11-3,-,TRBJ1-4,TGTGCCAGCAGACCTCCCCAGGGAACTAATGAAAAACTGTTTTTT,CASRPPQGTNEKLFF
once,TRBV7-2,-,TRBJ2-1,TGTGCCAGCAGCATTACTAGCCCTTCTGGAAACGATGAGCAGTTCTTC,CASSITSPSGNDEQFF
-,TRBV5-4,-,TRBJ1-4,TGTGCCAGCAGCCGTTTTAGGGAGAGGGAAAAACTGTTTTTT,CASSRFREREKLFF
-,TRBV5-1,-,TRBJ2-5,TGCGCCAGCAGCTCCGGACGGAATCGACTACAAGAGACCCAGTACTTC,CASSSGRNRLQETQYF
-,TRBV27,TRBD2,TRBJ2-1,TGTGCCAGCAGAAGACTAGCGGGGATGTACAATGAGCAGTTCTTC,CASRRLAGMYNEQFF
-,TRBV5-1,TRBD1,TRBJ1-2,TGCGCCAGCAGCTTGTGGCAGGGGGCAGGCTATGGCTACACCTTC,CASSLWQGAGYGYTF
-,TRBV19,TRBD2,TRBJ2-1,TGTGCCAGTAGTATACATAGCGGGGGGGACAATGAGCAGTTCTTC,CASSIHSGGDNEQFF
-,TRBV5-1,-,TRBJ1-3,TGCGCCAGCAGCTTGGTTTCAGGGCCCTCTGGAAACACCATATATTTT,CASSLVSGPSGNTIYF
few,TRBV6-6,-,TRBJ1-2,TGTGCCAGCACCGAGGGAGTGGGTTATGGCTACACCTTC,CASTEGVGYGYTF
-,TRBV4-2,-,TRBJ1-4,TGTGCCAGCAGCCAGAGGCGCCTGGGGGGGGCGCGGGCAACTAATGAAAAACTGTTTTTT,CASSQRRLGGARATNEKLFF
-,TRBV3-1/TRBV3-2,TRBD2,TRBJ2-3,TGTGCCAGCAGCCAAGATCGGGTCGGGGGGGCAGATACGCAGTATTTT,CASSQDRVGGADTQYF
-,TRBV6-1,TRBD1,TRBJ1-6,TGTGCCAGCAGTGGAAGGGACAGGTCAGCCTCCTATAATTCACCCCTCCACTTT,CASSGRDRSASYNSPLHF
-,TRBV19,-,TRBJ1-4,TGTGCCAGTAGTAATTTTAAGGAGGGGCCCTCTAATGAAAAACTGTTTTTT,CASSNFKEGPSNEKLFF
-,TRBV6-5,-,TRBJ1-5,TGTGCCAGCAGCCAAAGACGGGGCAATCAGCCCCAGCATTTT,CASSQRRGNQPQHF
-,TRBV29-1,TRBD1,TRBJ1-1,TGCAGCGTTCCCTCACAGGGGCGAACTGAAGCTTTCTTT,CSVPSQGRTEAFF
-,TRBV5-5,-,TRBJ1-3,TGTGCCAGCAGCTTGGCAGGGGTTGAAAGGGCGGGAAACACCATATATTTT,CASSLAGVERAGNTIYF
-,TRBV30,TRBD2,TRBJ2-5,TGTGCCTGGAGTGGGCGGGGGACTAGATTTGATCAAGAGACCCAGTACTTC,CAWSGRGTRFDQETQYF
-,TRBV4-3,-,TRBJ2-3,TGCGCCAGCAGCCAAGAGTCGGTAGCGACGGCCCCGCAGTATTTT,CASSQESVATAPQYF
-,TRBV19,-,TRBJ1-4,TGTGCCAGTAGTATAACGGGTGCGCAGAAACTGTTTTTT,CASSITGAQKLFF
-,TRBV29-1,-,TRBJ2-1,TGCAGCGCAATCGTCCCGAATGAGCAGTTCTTC,CSAIVPNEQFF
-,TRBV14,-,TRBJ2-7,TGTGCCAGCAGCTCCCGACAGGATATTTTCTACGAGCAGTACTTC,CASSSRQDIFYEQYF
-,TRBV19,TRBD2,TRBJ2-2,TGTGCCAGTAGGGGTAGCGGGGGGCTCAACACCGGGGAGCTGTTTTTT,CASRGSGGLNTGELFF
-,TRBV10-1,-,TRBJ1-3,TGCGCCAGCAGTGAGTCGTCCGGGGCCATATATTTT,CASSESSGAIYF
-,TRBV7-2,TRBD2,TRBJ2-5,TGTGCCAGCAGCCCCGGGACTAGCGGGGGACAAGAGACCCAGTACTTC,CASSPGTSGGQETQYF
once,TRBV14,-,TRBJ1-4,TGTGCCAGCAGCCATGGTTCTACCCCCGAAAAACTGTTTTTT,CASSHGSTPEKLFF
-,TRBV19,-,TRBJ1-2,TGTGCCAGTAAGAGGCAGGGAAACTATGGCTACACCTTC,CASKRQGNYGYTF
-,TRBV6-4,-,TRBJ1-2,TGTGCCAGCATGCCCAACCAGGGGACGAACTATGGCTACACCTTC,CASMPNQGTNYGYTF
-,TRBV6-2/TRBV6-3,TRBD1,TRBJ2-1,TGTGCCAGCAGTCGCTCGGGACAGGGCTACAATGAGCAGTTCTTC,CASSRSGQGYNEQFF
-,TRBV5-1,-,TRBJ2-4,TGCGCCAGCAGCTTGGGAGGACAAGCTTTGGCCAAAAACATTCAGTACTTC,CASSLGGQALAKNIQYF
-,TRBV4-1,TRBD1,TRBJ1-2,TGCGCCAGCAGCTCTGGGACAGGGGGGAAAGGCTATGGCTACACCTTC,CASSSGTGGKGYGYTF
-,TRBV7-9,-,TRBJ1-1,TGTGCCAGCAGCCCGATAGGGGACATAAATGTTGAAGCTTTCTTT,CASSPIGDINVEAFF
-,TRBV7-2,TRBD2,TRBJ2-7,TGTGCCAGCAGCTTAGCGCGGGGGGTACAGTCCTACGAGCAGTACTTC,CASSLARGVQSYEQYF
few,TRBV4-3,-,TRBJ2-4,TGCGCCAGCAGCCAGCATCGGGACTCAGGAGGAAACATTCAGTACTTC,CASSQHRDSGGNIQYF
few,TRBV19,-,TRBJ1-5,TGTGCCAGTAGTACAACCGGGACACATCAGCCCCAGCATTTT,CASSTTGTHQPQHF
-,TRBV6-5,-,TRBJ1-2,TGTGCCAGCAGCCCCTCAGAGGGGGTTTACTATGGCTACACCTTC,CASSPSEGVYYGYTF
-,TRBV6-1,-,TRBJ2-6,TGTGCCAGCAGTGAAAAGGGGGCTGGGGCCAACGTCCTGACTTTC,CASSEKGAGANVLTF
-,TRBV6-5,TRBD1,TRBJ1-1,TGTGCCAGCAGGCAAACAGGGGGCACTGAAGCTTTCTTT,CASRQTGGTEAFF
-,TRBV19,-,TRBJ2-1,TGTGCCAGTAGTATTGCGGGTTCCTACAATGAGCAGTTCTTC,CASSIAGSYNEQFF
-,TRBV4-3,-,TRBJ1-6,TGCGCCAGCAGCCAAGGAGCAAATTCACCCCTCCACTTT,CASSQGANSPLHF
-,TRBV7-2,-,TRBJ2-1,TGTGCCAGCAGCCCGCCGGGGAGGGGGGCGGGGAATGAGCAGTTCTTC,CASSPPGRGAGNEQFF
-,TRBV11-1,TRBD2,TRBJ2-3,TGTGCCAGCAGCTTAGCGAAGGGGAGGGTTTCCTTCACAGATACGCAGTATTTT,CASSLAKGRVSFTDTQYF
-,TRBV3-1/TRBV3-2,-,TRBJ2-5,TGTGCCAGCAGCCGGCTTGCGGCCCAAGAGACCCAGTACTTC,CASSRLAAQETQYF
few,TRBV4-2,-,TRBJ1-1,TGTGCCAGCAGCCTCCCCACACAGATCCTCCGGGGGGACACTGAAGCTTTCTTT,CASSLPTQILRGDTEAFF
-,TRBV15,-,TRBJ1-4,TGTGCCACCAGCAGAGAAAAGGGGGGGACTGCTAATGAAAAACTGTTTTTT,CATSREKGGTANEKLFF
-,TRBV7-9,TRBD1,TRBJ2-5,TGTGCCAGCAGCCCTCCCGGGACAGCCAGGGAGACCCAGTACTTC,CASSPPGTARETQYF
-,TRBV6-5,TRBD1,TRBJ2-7,TGTGCCAGCTCTGGGACAGGGGGTACCTACGAGCAGTACTTC,CASSGTGGTYEQYF
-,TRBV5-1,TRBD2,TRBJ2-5,TGCGCCAGCAGCTTGATGAGCGGGGGGAGCCAAGAGACCCAGTACTTC,CASSLMSGGSQETQYF
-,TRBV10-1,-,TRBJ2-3,TGCGCCAGCAGCGACCGGGACTTTAGCACAGATACGCAGTATTTT,CASSDRDFSTDTQYF
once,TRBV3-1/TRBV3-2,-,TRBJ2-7,TGTGCCAGCAGCCAAGTACGCGAGCGGATGAGCTCCTACGAGCAGTACTTC,CASSQVRERMSSYEQYF
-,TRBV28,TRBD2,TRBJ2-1,TGTGCCAGCAGCCCCCTCGGACTAGCGACCGACTACAATGAGCAGTTCTTC,CASSPLGLATDYNEQFF
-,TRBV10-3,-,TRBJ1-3,TGTGCCATCAGTCCAGGAGGATCTGGAAACACCATATATTTT,CAISPGGSGNTIYF
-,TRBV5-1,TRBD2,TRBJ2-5,TGCGCCAGCAGCCTGGGACTAGCGGGGGGCATGGAGACCCAGTACTTC,CASSLGLAGGMETQYF
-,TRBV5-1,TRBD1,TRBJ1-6,TGCGCCAGCAGCCCGGGACAGGGGAATTCACCCCTCCACTTT,CASSPGQGNSPLHF